This T cell receptor beta chain was identified during a study of human T cells and chemical hapten exposure. Stated time point: pre-sensitization, week 0. The treatment here: therapeutic diphenylcyclopropenone sensitization with weekly scalp DPC. The CDR3 is made up of 15 amino acids. Trimming stripped 1 base from V and 4 bases from J, with 11 bases between. MiXCR was run by TCRdb on the RACE reads, yielding one entry per CDR3 protein. The data hold 35,000 to 50,000 distinct CDR3 sequences, with roughly a tenth observed a single time. The sequence came from a man aged 25-45 years with alopecia areata. Some clones in this sample may be carry-over from other donors' samples. This chain connects TRBV12-3 or TRBV12-4 to TRBJ1-5, with D tentatively TRBD1 (5 bases). The sequencing here drew on whole blood, taken in connection with sensitization to the hapten diphenylcyclopropenone (DPC). This CDR3 reads CASSLVGAGNQPQHF. DNA of the CDR3: TGTGCCAGCAGTTTAGTTGGGGCAGGGAATCAGCCCCAGCATTTT.